The clone carrying this TCR beta chain was counted at least ten times. Antigen unknown. This entry comes from a study of T-cell reconstitution after alpha-beta-depleted transplantation in children. Study-wide results and limits: Reports say that about two months after transplant, the alpha-beta T cells came out of several hundred graft clones that had expanded. Fresh T-cell production supplied most of the T-cell counts and diversity seen one year after transplant. Some patients' high day-60 TCRbeta diversity was attributed to recipient cells surviving conditioning.

A library of TCRbeta sequences, prepared with unique molecular identifiers, was generated. TCRdb redid the calling of the PCR reads with MiXCR, one entry per CDR3 protein. The table has over 200,000 distinct CDR3 sequences, more than 15% seen once. The source is a male patient between 2 and 10 years old who had a stem cell transplant for acute lymphoblastic leukemia, so the T cells may come from the graft donor. The source material was PBMCs, mostly from graft donor cells, sampled 360 days after TCRalphabeta/CD19-depleted stem cell transplant.

CDR3 coding DNA: TGTGCCAGCAGCACCCGACTACACACAGATACGCAGTATTTT. This encodes CASSTRLHTDTQYF. The chain joins TRBV9 to TRBJ2-3; TRBD2 is a possible D gene (5 bases). V was clipped by 4 bases and J by 2 bases, with 11 bases between them. The CDR3 extends over 14 amino acids. The germline CDR1 and CDR2 sequences are SGDLS and YYNGEE.